The T cell receptor beta chain under discussion was sequenced for a study of cytomegalovirus exposure and HLA in healthy donors. Sequencing was performed with immunoSEQ multiplex PCR; in TCRdb, only in-frame clones are kept and a portion is missing. The sample lists fewer than 140,000 clones, approximately 90% occurring once. CDR1 and CDR2 (germline): MNHNS, SASEGT. V lost 6 bases, J lost 2 bases, and 13 bases lay in between. The CDR3 length is 14 residues. In regard to this clone: The antigen remains undetermined.

General study findings and limits: Whilst most TCR sequences proved rare, a subset of public TCRs occurred across many donors. Researchers catalogued about 150 TCR beta chains as cytomegalovirus-associated.

This TCR was recovered from a woman younger than 35 in good health and CMV-seropositive. The rearrangement uses TRBV6-1 and TRBJ2-5; D gene uncertain. Specimen: PBMCs. CDR3 nucleotides: TGTGCCAGCAGCCGCGACACCAATCAAGAGACCCAGTACTTC. This sequence encodes CASSRDTNQETQYF.